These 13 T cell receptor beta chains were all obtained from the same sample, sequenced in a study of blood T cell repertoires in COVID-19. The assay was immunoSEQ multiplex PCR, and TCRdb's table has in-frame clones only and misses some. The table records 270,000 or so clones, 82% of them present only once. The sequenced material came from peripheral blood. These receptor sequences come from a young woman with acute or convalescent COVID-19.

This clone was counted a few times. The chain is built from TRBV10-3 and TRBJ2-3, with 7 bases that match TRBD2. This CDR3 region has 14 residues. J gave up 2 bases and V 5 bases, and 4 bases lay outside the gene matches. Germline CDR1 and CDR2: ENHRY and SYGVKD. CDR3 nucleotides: TGTGCCATCAGTAGCGGGACCTCCACAGATACGCAGTATTTT. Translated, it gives CAISSGTSTDTQYF.

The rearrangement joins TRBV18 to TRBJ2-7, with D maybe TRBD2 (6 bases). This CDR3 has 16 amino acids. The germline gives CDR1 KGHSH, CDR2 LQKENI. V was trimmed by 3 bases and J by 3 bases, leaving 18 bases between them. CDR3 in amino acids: CASSPAGGRRHYEQYF. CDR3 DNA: TGTGCCAGCTCACCCGCCGGAGGGAGAAGGCACTACGAGCAGTACTTC.

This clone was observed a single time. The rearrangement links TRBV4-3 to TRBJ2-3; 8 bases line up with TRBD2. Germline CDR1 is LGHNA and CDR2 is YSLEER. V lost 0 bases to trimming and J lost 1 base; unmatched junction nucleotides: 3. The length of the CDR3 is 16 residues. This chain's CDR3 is CASSQELAEGTDTQYF. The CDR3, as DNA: TGCGCCAGCAGCCAAGAACTAGCGGAAGGCACAGATACGCAGTATTTT.

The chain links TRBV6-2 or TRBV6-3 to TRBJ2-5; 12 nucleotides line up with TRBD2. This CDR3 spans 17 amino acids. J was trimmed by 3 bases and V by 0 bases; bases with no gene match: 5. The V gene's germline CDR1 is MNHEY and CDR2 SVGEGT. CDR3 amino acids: CASSYSFRTSGEETQYF. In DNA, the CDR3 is TGTGCCAGCAGTTACTCCTTTCGGACTAGCGGGGAAGAGACCCAGTACTTC.

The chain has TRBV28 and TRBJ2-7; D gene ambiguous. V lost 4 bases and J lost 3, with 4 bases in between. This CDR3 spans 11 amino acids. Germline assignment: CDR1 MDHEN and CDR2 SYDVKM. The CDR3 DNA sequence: TGTGCCAGCAGTTCCTACTACGAGCAGTACTTC. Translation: CASSSYYEQYF.

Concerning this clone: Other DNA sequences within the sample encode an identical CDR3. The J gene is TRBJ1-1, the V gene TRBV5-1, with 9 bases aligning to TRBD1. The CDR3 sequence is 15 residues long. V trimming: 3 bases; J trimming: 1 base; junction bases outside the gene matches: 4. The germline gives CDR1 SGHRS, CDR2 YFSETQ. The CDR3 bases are TGCGCCAGCAGCTCCCGACAGGGGGGGAACACTGAAGCTTTCTTT. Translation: CASSSRQGGNTEAFF.

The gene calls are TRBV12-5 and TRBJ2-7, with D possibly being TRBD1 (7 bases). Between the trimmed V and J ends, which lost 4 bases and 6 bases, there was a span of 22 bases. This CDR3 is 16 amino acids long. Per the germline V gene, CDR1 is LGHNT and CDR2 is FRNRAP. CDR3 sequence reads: CASGSPRQGGHLEQYF. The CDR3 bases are TGTGCTAGTGGTTCACCGAGACAGGGAGGTCATCTCGAGCAGTACTTC.

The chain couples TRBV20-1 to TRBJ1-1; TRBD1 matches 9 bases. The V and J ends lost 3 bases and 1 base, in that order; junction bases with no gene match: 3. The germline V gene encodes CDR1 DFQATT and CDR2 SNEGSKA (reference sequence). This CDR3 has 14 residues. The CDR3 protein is CSASPGQGNTEAFF. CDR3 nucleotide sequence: TGCAGTGCTAGTCCGGGACAGGGGAACACTGAAGCTTTCTTT.

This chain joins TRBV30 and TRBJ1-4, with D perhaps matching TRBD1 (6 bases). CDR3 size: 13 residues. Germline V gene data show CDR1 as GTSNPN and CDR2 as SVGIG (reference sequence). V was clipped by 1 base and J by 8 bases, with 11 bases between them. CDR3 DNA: TGTGCCTGGAGTGGGCAGGGGAACGAAAAACTGTTTTTT. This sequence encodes CAWSGQGNEKLFF. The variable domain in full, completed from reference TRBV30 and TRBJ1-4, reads SQTIHQWPATLVQPVGSPLSLECTVEGTSNPNLYWYRQAAGRGLQLLFYSVGIGQISSEVPQNLSASRPQDRQFILSSKKLLLSDSGFYLCAWSGQGNEKLFFGSGTQLSVL.

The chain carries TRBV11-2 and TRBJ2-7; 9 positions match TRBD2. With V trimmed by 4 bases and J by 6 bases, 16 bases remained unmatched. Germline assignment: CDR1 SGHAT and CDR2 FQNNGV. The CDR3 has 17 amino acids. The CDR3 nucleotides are TGTGCCAGCAGCTGGACGACCGGCGGGAGGGCCGTCCTCGAGCAGTACTTC. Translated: CASSWTTGGRAVLEQYF.

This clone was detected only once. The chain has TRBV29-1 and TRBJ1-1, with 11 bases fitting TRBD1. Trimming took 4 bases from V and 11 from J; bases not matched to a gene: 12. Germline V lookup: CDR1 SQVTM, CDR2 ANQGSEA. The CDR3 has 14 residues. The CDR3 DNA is TGCAGCGTTGGCGGGACAGGGGGTAATTTCATCGCTTTCTTT. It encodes CSVGGTGGNFIAFF.

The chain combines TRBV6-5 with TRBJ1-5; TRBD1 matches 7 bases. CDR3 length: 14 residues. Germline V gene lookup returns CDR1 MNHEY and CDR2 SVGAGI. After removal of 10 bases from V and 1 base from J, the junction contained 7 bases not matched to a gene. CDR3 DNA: TGTGCCACCAAGACAGGGAGGAGCAATCAGCCCCAGCATTTT. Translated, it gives CATKTGRSNQPQHF.

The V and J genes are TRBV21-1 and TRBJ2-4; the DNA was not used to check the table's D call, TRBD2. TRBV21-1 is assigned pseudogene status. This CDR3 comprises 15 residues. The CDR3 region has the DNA TGTGCCAGCAGCAAATTTGCCCTCGGAGAAAACATTCAGTACTTC. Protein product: CASSKFALGENIQYF.